The clone carrying this TCR beta chain was seen many times. The time point denotes: technical triplicate 2. Where libraries were unsorted, they were derived from 2 million PBMCs stored at -80 degrees C. J was trimmed by 8 bases and V by 3 bases; bases with no gene match: 12. CDR1 and CDR2 (germline): DFQATT, SNEGSKA (reference sequence). This CDR3 spans 15 amino acids. The sample comes from a study of neurological immune-mediated disorders. As for the cDNA, it was generated by 5'RACE with 10-nucleotide random UMIs. TCRdb recomputed calls from the 5' RACE reads with MiXCR, one row per CDR3 protein. The table shows tens of thousands of distinct CDR3 sequences, with around 24% occurring only once.

The receptor was derived from a man between 60 and 75 years old with HTLV-1-associated myelopathy (HAM/TSP). Sequenced sample: PBMCs. V usage is TRBV20-1 and J usage is TRBJ2-1; 8 bases line up with TRBD2. CDR3 sequence: CSASPFDSGVDEQFF. The CDR3 bases are TGCAGTGCTAGCCCTTTTGATAGCGGGGTCGATGAGCAGTTCTTC.